The present T cell receptor (beta chain) was sequenced within a study of blood T cell repertoires in COVID-19. The wider study: Researchers got acute and convalescent COVID-19 samples from the United States, Italy and Spain. Sources were T cells, B-cell-depleted T cells, or PBMCs; the material itself was cDNA or gDNA.

Per the authors' pipeline: By means of reference gene primer amplification, nucleated cell counts were estimated. The assay was immunoSEQ multiplex PCR, and TCRdb's table has in-frame clones only and misses some. V, J and clone size derive from that table, while D and trimming were established from the DNA sequence. The sample shows roughly 190,000 clones, about 88% of them seen only once. This clone was observed a handful of times. Germline CDR1 is SGHRS and CDR2 is YFSETQ. The CDR3 loop spans 14 amino acids. V trimming: 0 bases; J trimming: 5 bases; junction bases outside the gene matches: 1. The sequence came from a woman aged 80 or over in a cohort sampled during active or convalescent COVID-19. The specimen sequenced was peripheral blood. J is TRBJ1-5 and V is TRBV5-1; TRBD1 matches at 8 bases. The DNA for the CDR3 is TGCGCCAGCAGCTTGGCAGGGGGCGATCAGCCCCAGCATTTT. The encoded protein is CASSLAGGDQPQHF.